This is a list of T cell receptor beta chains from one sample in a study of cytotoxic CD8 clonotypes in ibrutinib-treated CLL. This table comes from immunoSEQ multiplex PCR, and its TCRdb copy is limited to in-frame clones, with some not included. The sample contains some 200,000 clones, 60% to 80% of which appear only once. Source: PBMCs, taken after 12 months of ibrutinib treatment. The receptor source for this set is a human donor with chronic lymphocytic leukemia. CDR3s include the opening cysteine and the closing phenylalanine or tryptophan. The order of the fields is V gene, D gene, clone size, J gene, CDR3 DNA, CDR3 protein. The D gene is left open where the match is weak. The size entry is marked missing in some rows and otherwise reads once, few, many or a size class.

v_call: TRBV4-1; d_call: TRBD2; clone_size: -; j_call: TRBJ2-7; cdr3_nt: TGCGCCAGCAGACAGACTAGCGGGGTTAACTCCTACGAGCAGTACTTC; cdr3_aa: CASRQTSGVNSYEQYF
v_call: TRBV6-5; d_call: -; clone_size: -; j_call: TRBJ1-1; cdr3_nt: TGTGCCAGCGGGACCGAACAGGGGAACACTGAAGCTTTCTTT; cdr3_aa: CASGTEQGNTEAFF
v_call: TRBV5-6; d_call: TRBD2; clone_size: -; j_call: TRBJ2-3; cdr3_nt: TGTGCCAGCAGCCTCGGGAGGACAGATACGCAGTATTTT; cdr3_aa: CASSLGRTDTQYF
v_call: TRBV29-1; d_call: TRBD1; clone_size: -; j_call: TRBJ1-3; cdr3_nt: TGCAGCGTTGGCGAAATACAGGGGCCTGGAAACACCATATATTTT; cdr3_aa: CSVGEIQGPGNTIYF
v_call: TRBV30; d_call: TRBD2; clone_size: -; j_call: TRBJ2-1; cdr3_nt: TGTGCCTGGAGAAGTGGGGCGGGGGTGCGGCAGTTCTTC; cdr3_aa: CAWRSGAGVRQFF
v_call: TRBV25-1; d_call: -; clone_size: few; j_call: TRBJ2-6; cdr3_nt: TGTGCCAGCAGTTCTGGGGGTGAGCCTGGGGCCAACGTCCTGACTTTC; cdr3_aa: CASSSGGEPGANVLTF
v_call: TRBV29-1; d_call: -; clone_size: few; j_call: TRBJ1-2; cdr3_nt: TGCAGCGTTGATCAGGGCTATGGCTACACCTTC; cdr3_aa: CSVDQGYGYTF
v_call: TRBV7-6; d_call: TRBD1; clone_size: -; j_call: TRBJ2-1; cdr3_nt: TGTGCCAGCAGCTTAAGTCATACTGACAGGGGTTACAATGAGCAGTTCTTC; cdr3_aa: CASSLSHTDRGYNEQFF
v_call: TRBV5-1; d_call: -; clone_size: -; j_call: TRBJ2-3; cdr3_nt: TGCGCCAGCAGCTTAGGAATAAGCGGAGGCACAGATACGCAGTATTTT; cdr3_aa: CASSLGISGGTDTQYF
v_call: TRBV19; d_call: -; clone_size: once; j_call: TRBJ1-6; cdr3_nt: TGTGCCAGTAGTAAGGAGACAGAACCCCTCCACTTT; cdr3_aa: CASSKETEPLHF
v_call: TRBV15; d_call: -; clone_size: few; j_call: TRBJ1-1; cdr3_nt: TGTGCCACCAGCACTGGGGGGCGGGGCGGCACTGAAGCTTTCTTT; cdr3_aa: CATSTGGRGGTEAFF
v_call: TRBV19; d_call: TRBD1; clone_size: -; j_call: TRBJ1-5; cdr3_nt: TGTGCCAGTAGTATTCAGGGACAGGGGGCCCAGCCCCAGCATTTT; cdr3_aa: CASSIQGQGAQPQHF
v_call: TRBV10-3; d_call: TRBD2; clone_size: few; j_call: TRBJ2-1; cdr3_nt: TGTGCCATCAGTACTGATAGCGGGAGCTACAATGAGCAGTTCTTC; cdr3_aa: CAISTDSGSYNEQFF
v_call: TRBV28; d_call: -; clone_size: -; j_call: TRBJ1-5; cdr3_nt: TGTGCCAGCAGTACCCCACAAAGGGGACCCAATCAGCCCCAGCATTTT; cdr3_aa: CASSTPQRGPNQPQHF
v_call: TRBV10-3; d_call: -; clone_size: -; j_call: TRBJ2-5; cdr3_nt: TGTGCCATCAGTGGTTGGAGGGGGCGTGAGACCCAGTACTTC; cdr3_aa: CAISGWRGRETQYF
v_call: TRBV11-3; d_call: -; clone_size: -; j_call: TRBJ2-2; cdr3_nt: TGTGCCAGCAGCCTAGCAGGAGGCGGGGAGCTGTTTTTT; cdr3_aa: CASSLAGGGELFF
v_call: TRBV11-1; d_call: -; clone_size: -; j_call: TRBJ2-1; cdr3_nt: TGTGCCAGCAGTTCGAGACCGGGGGCGTCCCACAATGAGCAGTTCTTC; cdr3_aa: CASSSRPGASHNEQFF
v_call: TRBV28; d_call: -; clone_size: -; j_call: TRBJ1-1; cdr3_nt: TGTGCCAGCAGTCTTTTATTGGGGACTGAAGCTTTCTTT; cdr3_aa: CASSLLLGTEAFF
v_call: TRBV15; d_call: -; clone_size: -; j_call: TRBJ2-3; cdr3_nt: TGTGCCACCAGCAGGCCCCTCGTACGGGGATCCACAGATACGCAGTATTTT; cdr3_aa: CATSRPLVRGSTDTQYF
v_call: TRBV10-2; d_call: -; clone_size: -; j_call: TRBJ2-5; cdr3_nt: TGCGCCAGCAGGGACTTTGAGACCCAGTACTTC; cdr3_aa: CASRDFETQYF
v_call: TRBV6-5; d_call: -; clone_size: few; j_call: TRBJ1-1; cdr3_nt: TGTGCCAGCAGAACAGCCCTGAACACTGAAGCTTTCTTT; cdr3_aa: CASRTALNTEAFF
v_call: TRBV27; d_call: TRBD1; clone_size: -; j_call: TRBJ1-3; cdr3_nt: TGTGCCAGCAGTATAGGGACAGGGTCGGACACCATATATTTT; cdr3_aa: CASSIGTGSDTIYF
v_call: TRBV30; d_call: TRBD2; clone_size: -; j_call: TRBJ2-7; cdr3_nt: TGTGCCTGGAGTTCATGGAGGACTAGCGGGGGGCCAAACCTCTACGAGCAGTACTTC; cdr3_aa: CAWSSWRTSGGPNLYEQYF
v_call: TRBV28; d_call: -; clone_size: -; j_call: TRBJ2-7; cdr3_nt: TGTGCCAGCAGTTTACGGCAGGTCTCCTACGAGCAGTACTTC; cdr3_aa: CASSLRQVSYEQYF
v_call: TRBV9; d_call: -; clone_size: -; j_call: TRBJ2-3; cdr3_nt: TGTGCCAGCAGCGACCTTCCCCCGGCAGATACGCAGTATTTT; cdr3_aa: CASSDLPPADTQYF
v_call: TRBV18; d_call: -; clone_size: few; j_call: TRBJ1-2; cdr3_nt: TGTGCCAGCTCACCACCGAGCGGGGAGGGCTATGGCTACACCTTC; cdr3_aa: CASSPPSGEGYGYTF
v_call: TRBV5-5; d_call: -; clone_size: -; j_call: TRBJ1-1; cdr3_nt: TGTGCCAGCAGCTTGGTGGACAGCTACATGAACACTGAAGCTTTCTTT; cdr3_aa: CASSLVDSYMNTEAFF
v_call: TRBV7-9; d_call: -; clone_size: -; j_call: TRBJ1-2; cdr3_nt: TGTGCCAGCAGCCCCTGGACGGAGCACTATGGCTACACCTTC; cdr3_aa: CASSPWTEHYGYTF
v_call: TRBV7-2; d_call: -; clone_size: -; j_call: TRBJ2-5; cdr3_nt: TGTGCCAGCAGCTTGGGGATTCAAGAGACCCAGTACTTC; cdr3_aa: CASSLGIQETQYF
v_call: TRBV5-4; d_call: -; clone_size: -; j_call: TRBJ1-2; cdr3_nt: TGTGCCAGCAGATTTACTACAGGTGTGGGTGGCTACACCTTC; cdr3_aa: CASRFTTGVGGYTF
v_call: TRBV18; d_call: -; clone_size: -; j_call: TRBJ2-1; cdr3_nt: TGTGCCAGCTCAGGTTCTAGCGCCACGGTGGAGTTCTTC; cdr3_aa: CASSGSSATVEFF
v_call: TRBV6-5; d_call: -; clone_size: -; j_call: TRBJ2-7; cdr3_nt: TGTGCCAGCAGTTACTCGGAGGCCAAACCCTACGAGCAGTACTTC; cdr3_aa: CASSYSEAKPYEQYF
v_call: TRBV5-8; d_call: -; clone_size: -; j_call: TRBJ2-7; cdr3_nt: TGTGCCAGCAGCACCGGCAGGTCCTACGAGCAGTACTTC; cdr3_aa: CASSTGRSYEQYF
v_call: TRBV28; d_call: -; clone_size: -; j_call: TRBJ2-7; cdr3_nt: TGTGCCAGCAGACGGGCGGGCAACGAGCAGTACTTC; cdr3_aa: CASRRAGNEQYF
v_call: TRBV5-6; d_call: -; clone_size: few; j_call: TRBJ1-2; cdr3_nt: TGTGCCAGCAGCTGGGACCCGGGTCTTAACTATGGCTACACCTTC; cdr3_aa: CASSWDPGLNYGYTF
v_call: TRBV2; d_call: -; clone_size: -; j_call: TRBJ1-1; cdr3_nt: TGTGCCAGCATTTGGACACCAGGAACTGAAGCTTTCTTT; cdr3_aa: CASIWTPGTEAFF
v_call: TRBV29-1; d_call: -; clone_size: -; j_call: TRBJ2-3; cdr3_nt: TGCAGCGTTGAAGTTTGGGGCGGAAGGGACACAGATACGCAGTATTTT; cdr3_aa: CSVEVWGGRDTDTQYF
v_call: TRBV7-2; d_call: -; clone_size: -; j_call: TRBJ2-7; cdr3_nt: TGTGCCAGCAGCTTCGGGGGGCTTAACGAGCAGTACTTC; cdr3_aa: CASSFGGLNEQYF
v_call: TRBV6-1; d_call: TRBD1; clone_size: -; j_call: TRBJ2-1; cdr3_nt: TGTGCCAGCAGCCGCGGGACAGGGGTCAATGAGCAGTTCTTC; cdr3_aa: CASSRGTGVNEQFF
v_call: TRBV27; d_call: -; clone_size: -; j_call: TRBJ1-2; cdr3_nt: TGTGCCAGCAGCAAACAGGGTTCCTATGGCTACACCTTC; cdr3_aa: CASSKQGSYGYTF
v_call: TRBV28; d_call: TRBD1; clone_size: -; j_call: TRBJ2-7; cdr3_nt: TGTGCCAGCAGCATCGACAGGGTACAGTACTTC; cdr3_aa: CASSIDRVQYF
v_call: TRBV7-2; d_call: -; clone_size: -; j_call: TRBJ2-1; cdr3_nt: TGTGCCAGCAGCTCTAGGGAGGGGGACGTAATTAACAATGAGCAGTTCTTC; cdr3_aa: CASSSREGDVINNEQFF
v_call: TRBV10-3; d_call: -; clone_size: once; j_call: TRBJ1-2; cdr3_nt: TGTGCCATCTTTTCAGCCCCGGGAGGTTCGGGCGGCTACACCTTC; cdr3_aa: CAIFSAPGGSGGYTF
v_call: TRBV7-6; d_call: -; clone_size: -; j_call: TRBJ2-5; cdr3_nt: TGTGCCAGCACACAGATGGGGGGCACTCAAGAGACCCAGTACTTC; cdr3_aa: CASTQMGGTQETQYF
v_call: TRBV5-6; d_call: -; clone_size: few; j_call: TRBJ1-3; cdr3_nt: TGTGCCAGCAGCTTGGATATAGGAAACACCATATATTTT; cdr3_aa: CASSLDIGNTIYF
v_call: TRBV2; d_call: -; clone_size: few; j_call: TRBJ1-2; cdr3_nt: TGTGCCAGCGGGGGGACCGCGGGGGATCTCTATGGCTACACCTTC; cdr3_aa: CASGGTAGDLYGYTF
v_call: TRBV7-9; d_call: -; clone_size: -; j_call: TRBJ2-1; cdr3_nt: TGTGCCAGCAGCTTAAATGTCTACCCCAATGAGCAGTTCTTC; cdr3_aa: CASSLNVYPNEQFF
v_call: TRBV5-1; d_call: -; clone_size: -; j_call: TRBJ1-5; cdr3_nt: TGCGCCAGCAGCTTGGATTGGTCCAGCAATCAGCCCCAGCATTTT; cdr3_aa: CASSLDWSSNQPQHF
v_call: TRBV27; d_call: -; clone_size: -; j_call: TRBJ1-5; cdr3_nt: TGTGCCAGCAGTTCCCTCCCCGACCCCGAACGTCAGCCCCAGCATTTT; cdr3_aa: CASSSLPDPERQPQHF
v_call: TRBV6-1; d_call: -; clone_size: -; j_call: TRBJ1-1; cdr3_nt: TGTGCCAGCTCAAGACAGGAAAACACTGAAGCTTTCTTT; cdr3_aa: CASSRQENTEAFF
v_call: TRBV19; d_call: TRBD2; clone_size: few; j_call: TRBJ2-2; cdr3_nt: TGTGCCAGTAGTACGTGGACTAGCGGCCCCACCGGGGAGCTGTTTTTT; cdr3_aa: CASSTWTSGPTGELFF
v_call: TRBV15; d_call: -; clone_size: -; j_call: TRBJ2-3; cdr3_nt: TGTGCCACCAGCAGAGTCGGAGATACGCAGTATTTT; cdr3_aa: CATSRVGDTQYF
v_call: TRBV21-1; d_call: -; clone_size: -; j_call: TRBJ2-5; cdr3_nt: TGTGCCAGCAGCAAAGAAGTAGGGGGGAATTGGGAGACCCAGTACTTC; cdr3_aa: CASSKEVGGNWETQYF